The 6 T cell receptor beta chains presented below share a single source sample, sequenced in a study of human T cells and chemical hapten exposure. The time point denotes: patch test 3, about 24 weeks after DPC sensitization. Treatment here: therapeutic diphenylcyclopropenone sensitization with weekly scalp DPC. TCRdb re-derived calls from the RACE reads in MiXCR, one entry per CDR3 protein. The sample lists roughly 90,000 distinct CDR3 sequences; around 9.9% were seen once. Sequenced material: whole blood, taken in connection with sensitization to the hapten diphenylcyclopropenone (DPC). The receptor set was obtained from a woman younger than 45 with alopecia areata. Some clones in this sample may be carry-over from other donors' samples.

This clonotype was detected many times. This chain uses TRBV19 with TRBJ2-2, with D uncertain. The CDR3 consists of 14 residues. V lost 7 bases and J lost 5, with 14 bases in between. Germline V CDR1 and CDR2: LNHDA, SQIVND (reference sequence). The CDR3 bases are TGTGCCAGTAACTCCCAACGGTTAACCGGGGAGCTGTTTTTT. Its protein is CASNSQRLTGELFF.

The chain couples TRBV29-1 to TRBJ2-5, with TRBD2 as a possible D gene (5 bases). Germline loops: CDR1 SQVTM, CDR2 ANQGSEA. Trimming removed 4 bases at V and 1 base at J, with 16 bases between. The CDR3 sequence is 15 residues long. CDR3 DNA sequence: TGCAGCGTTGTCGGAGGCTTTGGTACCCAAGAGACCCAGTACTTC. Protein product: CSVVGGFGTQETQYF.

This clonotype was seen at least ten times. V and J are TRBV20-1 and TRBJ1-4; D gene ambiguous. Germline lookup yields CDR1 DFQATT and CDR2 SNEGSKA (reference sequence). This CDR3 comprises 14 residues. The V end was cut by 0 bases, the J end by 8 bases, with 13 bases between. For the CDR3, the DNA is TGCAGTGCTAGAGATAGTGGGCAGACCGAAAAACTGTTTTTT. This translates into CSARDSGQTEKLFF.

There are a few counts of this clonotype. The chain joins TRBV20-1 to TRBJ1-3; TRBD1 might be the D (5 bases). This CDR3 spans 14 amino acids. From germline, CDR1 is DFQATT and CDR2 SNEGSKA (reference sequence). V was shortened by 3 bases and J by 1 base, with 10 bases between the two germline ends. The CDR3 region is CSASPGVSGNTIYF. CDR3 in DNA: TGCAGTGCTAGTCCGGGGGTGTCTGGAAACACCATATATTTT.

This chain joins TRBV29-1 and TRBJ2-3; 10 bases agree with TRBD2. The CDR3 consists of 16 residues. J gave up 3 bases and V 5 bases, and 11 bases lay outside the gene matches. Germline CDR1 and CDR2: SQVTM and ANQGSEA. The CDR3 sequence: CSVRGDLAGATDTQYF. The CDR3 DNA is TGCAGCGTTCGCGGTGATCTAGCGGGAGCTACAGATACGCAGTATTTT.

This clonotype appeared a few times. The junction does not match germline at one end; this may be a read error. This chain uses TRBV7-7 with TRBJ2-2, with 11 nucleotides matching TRBD2. CDR1 is SSHAT, CDR2 FNYEAQ, per germline (reference sequence). This CDR3 comprises 16 residues. The CDR3 DNA sequence: TGTGCTAGCAGCCCGGGACTAGCGGCGAACACCGGGGAGCTGTTTTTT. This translates into CASSPGLAANTGELFF.